These T cell receptor beta chains were read from a single sample in a study of blood T cell repertoires in COVID-19. Sequencing was performed with immunoSEQ multiplex PCR; in TCRdb, only in-frame clones are kept and a portion is missing. The profile shows over 150,000 clones, around 80% of them singletons. The sequencing sample was made of PBMCs or T cells enriched from blood (not recorded which). These receptors were obtained from a woman between 70 and 85 years old in a cohort exposed to, infected with or recovered from COVID-19 (not recorded which). CDR3s leave out the opening cysteine and the closing phenylalanine or tryptophan.

V gene,J gene,CDR3 protein
TRBV7-2,TRBJ2-7,ATRALTYEQY
TRBV21-1,TRBJ1-2,ASSGFYRAYYGYT
TRBV28,TRBJ2-7,ASSLSVPAYEQY
TRBV18,TRBJ2-2,ASSPGLAGVGTGELF
TRBV4-2,TRBJ1-2,ASSQDEGYYGYT
TRBV19,TRBJ1-1,ASSRDREDQAF
TRBV18,TRBJ2-7,ASSRDRGPYEQY
TRBV5-1,TRBJ1-5,ASSAGADGNQPQH
TRBV7-8,TRBJ2-5,ASSPPGDLQETQY
TRBV7-9,TRBJ2-3,ASSDPRGTDTQY
TRBV5-6,TRBJ1-6,ASSLGLLSSYNSPLH
TRBV5-1,TRBJ2-7,ASSLDKRNYEQY
TRBV2,TRBJ2-7,ASSEQRNSYEQY
TRBV5-1,TRBJ2-1,ASSLALGTSGMEQF
TRBV29-1,TRBJ2-5,SVNFLGTATQY
TRBV3-1/TRBV3-2,TRBJ1-3,ASSQQTVSGNTIY
TRBV24-1,TRBJ2-1,ATSSYTAGEQF
TRBV6-5,TRBJ2-4,ASTLGGGKNIQY
TRBV27,TRBJ2-7,ASSRVGGANEQY
TRBV20-1,TRBJ1-1,SASLNTEAF
TRBV5-6,TRBJ1-2,ASSLDRVDYGYT
TRBV29-1,TRBJ2-3,SVGGSGQGLDTQY
TRBV28,TRBJ1-2,ASSPPQNYGYT
TRBV7-2,TRBJ2-1,ASSPQGLDEQF
TRBV18,TRBJ1-1,ASSLSTGNTEAF
TRBV9,TRBJ2-3,ASSERREGPGDTQY
TRBV5-4,TRBJ2-6,ASSLKGTGIGVLT
TRBV15,TRBJ2-7,ATSAPPTGLSYEQY
TRBV7-9,TRBJ2-1,ASNPSGTQYNEQF
TRBV18,TRBJ1-1,ASSPRTGDNTEAF
TRBV19,TRBJ1-4,ATHTRGNTNEKLF
TRBV19,TRBJ2-3,ASSGGASGSIADTQY
TRBV19,TRBJ1-5,ASSITGGNQPQH
TRBV5-5,TRBJ1-6,ASSLGPGSYNSPLH
TRBV7-3,TRBJ2-7,ASRPGTSGRFGYEQY
TRBV11-2,TRBJ1-2,ASSLGPGDPYGYT
TRBV3-1/TRBV3-2,TRBJ2-1,ASRLAGVNEQF
TRBV19,TRBJ1-4,ASSNPDRAPNEKLF
TRBV19,TRBJ2-7,ASSTSGTGEYEQY
TRBV9,TRBJ1-3,ASSVVGQISGNTIY
TRBV18,TRBJ2-5,ASSPMERSGLETQY